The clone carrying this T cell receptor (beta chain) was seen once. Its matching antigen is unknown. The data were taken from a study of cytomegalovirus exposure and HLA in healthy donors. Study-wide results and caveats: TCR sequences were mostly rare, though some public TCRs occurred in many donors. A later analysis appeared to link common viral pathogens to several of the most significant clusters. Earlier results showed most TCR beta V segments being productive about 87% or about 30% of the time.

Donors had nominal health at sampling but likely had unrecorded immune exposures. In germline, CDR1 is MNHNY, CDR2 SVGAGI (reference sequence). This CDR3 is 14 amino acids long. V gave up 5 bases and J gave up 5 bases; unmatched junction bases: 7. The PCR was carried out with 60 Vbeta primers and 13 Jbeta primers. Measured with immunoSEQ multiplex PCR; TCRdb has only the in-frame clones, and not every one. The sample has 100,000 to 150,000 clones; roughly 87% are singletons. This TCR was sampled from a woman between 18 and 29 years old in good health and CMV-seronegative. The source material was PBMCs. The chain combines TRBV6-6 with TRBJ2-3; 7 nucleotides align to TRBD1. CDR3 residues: CASSQMQGVDTQYF. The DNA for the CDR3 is TGTGCCAGCAGTCAAATGCAGGGGGTAGATACGCAGTATTTT.